One T cell receptor (beta chain) is described in this entry. What it recognizes is unknown. Healthy Caucasians alone served as donors. Germline values: CDR1 LNHDA, CDR2 SQIVND (reference sequence). Trimming removed 4 bases from V and 0 bases from J, with 12 bases in between. The CDR3 is made up of 15 amino acids. Via MiXCR, TCRdb re-called the 5' RACE reads, giving one row per CDR3 protein. The sample contains 1.5 million to 2 million distinct CDR3 sequences, 25% to 35% of which appear only once. The data stem from a study of identical twins. Study-wide points: Cord blood beta clonotypes that were abundant carried fewer insertions, and memory repertoires showed no such trend.

The sequence was collected from a newborn girl in good health. Sequencing was done on a sample of cord blood. The chain is built from TRBV19 and TRBJ1-2, with D maybe TRBD1 (5 bases). The CDR3 coding sequence is TGTGCCAGTAGTACAGGGTACACATCTAACTATGGCTACACCTTC. The encoded protein is CASSTGYTSNYGYTF.